What follows is one T cell receptor (beta chain) and its context. The data derive from a study of blood T cell repertoires in COVID-19. Across the whole study: Material from acute and convalescent COVID-19 was sourced from the United States, Italy and Spain. T cells, B-cell-depleted T cells, or PBMCs supplied cDNA or gDNA.

CDR3 size: 16 residues. CDR1 is MNHEY, CDR2 SMNVEV, per germline (reference sequence). Unmatched junction bases numbered 7, after V lost 3 bases and J lost 3 bases. Per the original methods: Reference gene primer amplification gave estimated nucleated cell counts. TCRdb's copy holds only in-frame clones and misses some; the assay was immunoSEQ multiplex PCR. That table supplies the V and J calls and clone size; D and trimming were determined from the DNA. In the table there are about 340,000 clones, more than 70% of which are singletons. The Seattle patients joined while their infection was active and were tracked longitudinally afterward.

Sequenced material: peripheral blood. This receptor was identified in a woman between 70 and 85 years old with COVID-19, enrolled during active disease. This chain joins TRBV27 and TRBJ2-7; 11 nucleotides line up with TRBD1. The chain's CDR3 is CASSLRGTGGHYEQYF. For the CDR3, the DNA is TGTGCCAGCAGTTTGCGGGGGACAGGGGGGCACTACGAGCAGTACTTC.